This entry features one T cell receptor (beta chain) sequence. This sample is part of a study of control samples from healthy donors and cancer patients. TCRdb's table, derived via immunoSEQ multiplex PCR, lists solely in-frame clones and lacks some. The sample yields 350,000 to 450,000 clones, 90% seen once. Germline loops: CDR1 SGHNT, CDR2 YYREEE (reference sequence). The CDR3 loop spans 15 amino acids. Trimming stripped 4 bases from V and 6 bases from J, with 16 bases between. This clonotype was sampled from a man aged 35 to 55 with head and neck cancer. V usage is TRBV5-4 and J usage is TRBJ2-2; TRBD2 is a possible D gene (5 bases). Sample: PBMCs. The CDR3 coding sequence is TGTGCCAGCAGCGACCGGCCGGGGTGGGCCGGGGAGCTGTTTTTT. It is translated as CASSDRPGWAGELFF.